This TCR beta chain was found in a study of graft-versus-host responses after intestinal transplantation. The overall study: Transplant recipients had multivisceral, liver-intestinal, or isolated intestinal grafts. Tacrolimus plus steroids were given to all recipients for roughly three years, preceded by anti-thymocyte globulin induction. Study-wide points: GvH clones were found in recipient marrow; some appeared first in ileum or blood.

In the case of this clone: Its antigen is as yet unknown.

Trimming left V 4 bases short and J 4 bases short, with 10 bases between. Germline V gene lookup returns CDR1 MGHRA and CDR2 YSYEKL. The CDR3 length is 14 residues. Data came from immunoSEQ multiplex PCR; TCRdb stores just in-frame clones and leaves some out. The sample shows around 30,000 clones, around 78% of them seen only once. The source is a human patient who received an intestinal transplant, so some T cells may come from the graft donor. This chain connects TRBV4-1 to TRBJ2-2; D gene uncertain. The source was PBMCs, collected 28 days after intestinal transplant. The CDR3 DNA sequence: TGCGCCAGCAGCCTTAACAGATTCACCGGGGAGCTGTTTTTT. Translation: CASSLNRFTGELFF.